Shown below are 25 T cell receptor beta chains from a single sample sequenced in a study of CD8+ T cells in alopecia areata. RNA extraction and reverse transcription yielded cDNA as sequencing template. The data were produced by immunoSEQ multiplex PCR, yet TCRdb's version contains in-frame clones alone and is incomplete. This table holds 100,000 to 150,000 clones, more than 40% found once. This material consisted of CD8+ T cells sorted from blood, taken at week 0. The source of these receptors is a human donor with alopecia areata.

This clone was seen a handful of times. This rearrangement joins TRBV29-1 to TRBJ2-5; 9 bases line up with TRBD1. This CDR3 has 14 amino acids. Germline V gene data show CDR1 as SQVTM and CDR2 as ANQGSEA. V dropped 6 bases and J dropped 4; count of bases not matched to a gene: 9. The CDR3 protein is CSVWDREVAETQYF. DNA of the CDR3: TGCAGCGTGTGGGACAGGGAGGTTGCAGAGACCCAGTACTTC.

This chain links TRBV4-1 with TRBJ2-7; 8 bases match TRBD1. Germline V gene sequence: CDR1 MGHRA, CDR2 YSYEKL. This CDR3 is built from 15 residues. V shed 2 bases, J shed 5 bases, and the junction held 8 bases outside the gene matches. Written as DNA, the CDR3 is TGCGCCAGCAGCCAACAGGACAGGGCTAACGACGAGCAGTACTTC. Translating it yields CASSQQDRANDEQYF.

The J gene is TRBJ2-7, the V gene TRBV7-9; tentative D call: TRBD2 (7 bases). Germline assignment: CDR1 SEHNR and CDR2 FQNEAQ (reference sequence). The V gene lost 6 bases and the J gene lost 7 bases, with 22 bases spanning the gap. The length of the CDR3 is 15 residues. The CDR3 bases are TGTGCCAGCAGGCCTCCGGAGGGGGGGCCCAGTGAGCAGTACTTC. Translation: CASRPPEGGPSEQYF.

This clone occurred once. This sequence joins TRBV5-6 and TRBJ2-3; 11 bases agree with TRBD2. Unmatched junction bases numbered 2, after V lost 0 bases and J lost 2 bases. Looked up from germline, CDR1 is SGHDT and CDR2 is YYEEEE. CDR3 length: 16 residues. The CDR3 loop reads CASSLELAGATDTQYF. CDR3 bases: TGTGCCAGCAGCTTGGAACTAGCGGGGGCCACAGATACGCAGTATTTT.

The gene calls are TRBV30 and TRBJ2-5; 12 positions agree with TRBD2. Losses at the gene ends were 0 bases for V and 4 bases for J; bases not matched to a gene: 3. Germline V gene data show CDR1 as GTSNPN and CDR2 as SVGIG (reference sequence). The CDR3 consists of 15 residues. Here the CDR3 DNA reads TGTGCCTGGAGTGTAGGGACTAGCGGGCGAGAGACCCAGTACTTC. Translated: CAWSVGTSGRETQYF.

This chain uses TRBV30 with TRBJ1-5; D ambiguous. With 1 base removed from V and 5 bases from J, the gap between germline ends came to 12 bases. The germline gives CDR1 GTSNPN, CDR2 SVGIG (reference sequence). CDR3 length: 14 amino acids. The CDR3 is CAWSALGRHQPQHF. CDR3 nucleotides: TGTGCCTGGAGTGCATTAGGGAGACATCAGCCCCAGCATTTT.

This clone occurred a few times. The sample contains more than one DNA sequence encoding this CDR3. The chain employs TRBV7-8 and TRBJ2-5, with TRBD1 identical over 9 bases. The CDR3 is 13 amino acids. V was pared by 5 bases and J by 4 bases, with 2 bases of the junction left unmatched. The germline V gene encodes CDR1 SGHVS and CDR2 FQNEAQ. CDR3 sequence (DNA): TGTGCCAGCAGCCCGGACAGGGGAGAGACCCAGTACTTC. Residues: CASSPDRGETQYF.

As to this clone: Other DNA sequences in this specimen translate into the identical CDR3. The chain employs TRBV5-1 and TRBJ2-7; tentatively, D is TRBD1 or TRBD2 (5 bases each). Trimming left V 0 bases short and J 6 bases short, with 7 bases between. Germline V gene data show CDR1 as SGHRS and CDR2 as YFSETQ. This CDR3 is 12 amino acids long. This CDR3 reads CASSLAGTEQYF. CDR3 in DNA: TGCGCCAGCAGCTTGGCAGGGACCGAGCAGTACTTC.

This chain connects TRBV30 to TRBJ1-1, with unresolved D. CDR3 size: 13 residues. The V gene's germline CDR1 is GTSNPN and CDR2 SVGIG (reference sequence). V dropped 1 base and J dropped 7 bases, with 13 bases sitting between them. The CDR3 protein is CAWSARSLVEAFF. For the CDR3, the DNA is TGTGCCTGGAGTGCCCGATCTCTTGTTGAAGCTTTCTTT.

In DNA, the CDR3 is TGTGCCAGCAGTTCCCAGGGGGCCGGGGGCTACACCTTC. This sequence encodes CASSSQGAGGYTF. The gene calls are TRBV6-5 and TRBJ1-2, with 8 bases that match TRBD1. Germline loops: CDR1 MNHEY, CDR2 SVGAGI. The J segment lost 8 bases and the V segment lost 4 bases, leaving 6 bases of the junction unmatched. The CDR3 consists of 13 residues.

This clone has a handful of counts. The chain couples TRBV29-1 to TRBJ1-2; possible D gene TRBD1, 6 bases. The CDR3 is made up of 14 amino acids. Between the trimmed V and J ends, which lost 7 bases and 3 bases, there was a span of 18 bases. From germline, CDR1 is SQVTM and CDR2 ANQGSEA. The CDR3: CSAIFQGFDYGYTF. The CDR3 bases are TGCAGCGCCATTTTCCAGGGGTTCGACTATGGCTACACCTTC.

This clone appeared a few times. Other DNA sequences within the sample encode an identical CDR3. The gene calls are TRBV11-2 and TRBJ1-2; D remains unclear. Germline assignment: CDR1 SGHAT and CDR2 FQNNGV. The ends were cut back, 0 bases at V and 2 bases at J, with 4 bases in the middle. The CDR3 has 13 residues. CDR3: CASSLEGNYGYTF. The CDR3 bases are TGTGCCAGCAGCTTAGAAGGAAACTATGGCTACACCTTC. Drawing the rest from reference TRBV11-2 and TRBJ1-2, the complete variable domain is EAGVAQSPRYKIIEKRQSVAFWCNPISGHATLYWYQQILGQGPKLLIQFQNNGVVDDSQLPKDRFSAERLKGVDSTLKIQPAKLEDSAVYLCASSLEGNYGYTFGSGTRLTVV.

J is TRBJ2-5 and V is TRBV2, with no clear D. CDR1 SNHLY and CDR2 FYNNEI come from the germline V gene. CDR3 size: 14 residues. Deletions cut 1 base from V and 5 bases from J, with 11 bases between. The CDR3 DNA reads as TGTGCCAGCAGTGAAGAGGCAGCCCGTGAGACCCAGTACTTC. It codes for CASSEEAARETQYF.

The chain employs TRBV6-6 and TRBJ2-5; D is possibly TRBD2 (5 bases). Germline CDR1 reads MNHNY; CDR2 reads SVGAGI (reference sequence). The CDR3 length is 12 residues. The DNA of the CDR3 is TGTGCTCTGGCCGACCCGGCGGGGACCCAGTACTTC. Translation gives CALADPAGTQYF.

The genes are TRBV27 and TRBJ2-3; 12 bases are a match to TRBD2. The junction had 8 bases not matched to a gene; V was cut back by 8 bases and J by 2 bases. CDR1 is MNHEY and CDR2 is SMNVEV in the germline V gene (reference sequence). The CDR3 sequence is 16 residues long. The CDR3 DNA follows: TGTGCCAGCGACCGACTAGCGGGGGTTCACACAGATACGCAGTATTTT. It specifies CASDRLAGVHTDTQYF.

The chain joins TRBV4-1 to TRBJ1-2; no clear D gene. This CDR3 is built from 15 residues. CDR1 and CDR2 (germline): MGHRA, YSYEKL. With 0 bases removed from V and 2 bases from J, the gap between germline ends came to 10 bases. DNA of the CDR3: TGCGCCAGCAGCCAAGATATCTCGCTGAACTATGGCTACACCTTC. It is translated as CASSQDISLNYGYTF.

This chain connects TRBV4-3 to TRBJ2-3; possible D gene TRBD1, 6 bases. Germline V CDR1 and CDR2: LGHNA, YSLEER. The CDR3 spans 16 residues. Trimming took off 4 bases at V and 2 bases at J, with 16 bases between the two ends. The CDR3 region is CASSRQESLSTDTQYF. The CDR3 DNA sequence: TGCGCCAGCAGCCGACAGGAATCCTTATCCACAGATACGCAGTATTTT.

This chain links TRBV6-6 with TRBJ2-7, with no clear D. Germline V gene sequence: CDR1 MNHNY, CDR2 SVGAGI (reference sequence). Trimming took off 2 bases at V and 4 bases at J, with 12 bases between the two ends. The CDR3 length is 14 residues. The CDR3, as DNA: TGTGCCAGCAGTTACGGTGGCATTGGGTACGAGCAGTACTTC. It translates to CASSYGGIGYEQYF.

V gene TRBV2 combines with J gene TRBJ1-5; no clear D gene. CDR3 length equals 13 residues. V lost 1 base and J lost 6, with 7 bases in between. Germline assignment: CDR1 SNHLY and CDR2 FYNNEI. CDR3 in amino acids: CASSEGWGQPQHF. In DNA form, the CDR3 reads TGTGCCAGCAGTGAAGGTTGGGGTCAGCCCCAGCATTTT.

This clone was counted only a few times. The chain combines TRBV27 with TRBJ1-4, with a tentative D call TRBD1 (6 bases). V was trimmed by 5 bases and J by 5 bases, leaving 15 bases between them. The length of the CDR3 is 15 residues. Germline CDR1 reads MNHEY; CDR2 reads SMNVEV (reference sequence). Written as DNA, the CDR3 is TGTGCCAGCAGTCCGATCTGGGACATCAATGAAAAACTGTTTTTT. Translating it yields CASSPIWDINEKLFF. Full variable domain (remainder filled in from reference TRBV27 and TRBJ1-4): EAQVTQNPRYLITVTGKKLTVTCSQNMNHEYMSWYRQDPGLGLRQIYYSMNVEVTDKGDVPEGYKVSRKEKRNFPLILESPSPNQTSLYFCASSPIWDINEKLFFGSGTQLSVL.

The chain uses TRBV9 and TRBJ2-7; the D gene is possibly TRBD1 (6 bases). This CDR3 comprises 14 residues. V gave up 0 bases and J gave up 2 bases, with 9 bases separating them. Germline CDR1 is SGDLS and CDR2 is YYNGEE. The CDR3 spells CASSVDQGTYEQYF. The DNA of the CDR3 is TGTGCCAGCAGCGTAGACCAGGGGACCTACGAGCAGTACTTC.

The CDR3 bases are TGTGCCAGCAGGCGGGCGGGTGGCAGCTCCTACAATGAGCAGTTCTTC. This gives the protein CASRRAGGSSYNEQFF. V gene TRBV7-2 combines with J gene TRBJ2-1; D possibly corresponds to TRBD2 (5 bases). The CDR3 is 16 residues long. Germline loops: CDR1 SGHTA, CDR2 FQGNSA. V was pared by 6 bases and J by 0 bases, with 15 bases between.

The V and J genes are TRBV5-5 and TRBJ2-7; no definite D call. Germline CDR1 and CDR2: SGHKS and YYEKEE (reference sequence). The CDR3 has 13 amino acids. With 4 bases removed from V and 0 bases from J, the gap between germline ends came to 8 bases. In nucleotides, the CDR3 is TGTGCCAGCAGCGGACGGAGCTCCTACGAGCAGTACTTC. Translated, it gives CASSGRSSYEQYF.

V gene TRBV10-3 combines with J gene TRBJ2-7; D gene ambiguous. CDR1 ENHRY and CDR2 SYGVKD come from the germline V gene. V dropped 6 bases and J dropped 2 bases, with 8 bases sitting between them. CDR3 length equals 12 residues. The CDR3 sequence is CAISDPAYEQYF. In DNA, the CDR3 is TGTGCCATCAGCGACCCGGCCTACGAGCAGTACTTC.

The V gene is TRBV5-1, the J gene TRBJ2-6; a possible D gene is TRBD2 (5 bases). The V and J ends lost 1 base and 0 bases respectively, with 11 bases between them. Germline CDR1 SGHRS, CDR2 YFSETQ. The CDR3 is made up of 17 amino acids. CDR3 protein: CASSLNPGISGANVLTF. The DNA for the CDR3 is TGCGCCAGCAGCTTGAATCCGGGAATCTCTGGGGCCAACGTCCTGACTTTC.